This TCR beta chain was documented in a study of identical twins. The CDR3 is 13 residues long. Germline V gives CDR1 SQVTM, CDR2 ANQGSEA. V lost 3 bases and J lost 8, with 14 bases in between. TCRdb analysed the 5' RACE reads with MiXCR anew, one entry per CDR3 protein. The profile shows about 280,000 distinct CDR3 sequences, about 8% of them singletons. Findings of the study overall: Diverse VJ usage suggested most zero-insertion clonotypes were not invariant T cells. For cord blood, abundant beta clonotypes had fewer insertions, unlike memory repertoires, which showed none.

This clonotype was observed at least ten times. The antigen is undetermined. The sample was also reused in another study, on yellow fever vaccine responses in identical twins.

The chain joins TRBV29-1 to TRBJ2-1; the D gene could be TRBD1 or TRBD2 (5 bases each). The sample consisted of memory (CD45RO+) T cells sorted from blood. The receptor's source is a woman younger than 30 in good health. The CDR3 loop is CSVEGRTAHEQFF. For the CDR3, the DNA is TGCAGCGTTGAGGGACGGACCGCACATGAGCAGTTCTTC.